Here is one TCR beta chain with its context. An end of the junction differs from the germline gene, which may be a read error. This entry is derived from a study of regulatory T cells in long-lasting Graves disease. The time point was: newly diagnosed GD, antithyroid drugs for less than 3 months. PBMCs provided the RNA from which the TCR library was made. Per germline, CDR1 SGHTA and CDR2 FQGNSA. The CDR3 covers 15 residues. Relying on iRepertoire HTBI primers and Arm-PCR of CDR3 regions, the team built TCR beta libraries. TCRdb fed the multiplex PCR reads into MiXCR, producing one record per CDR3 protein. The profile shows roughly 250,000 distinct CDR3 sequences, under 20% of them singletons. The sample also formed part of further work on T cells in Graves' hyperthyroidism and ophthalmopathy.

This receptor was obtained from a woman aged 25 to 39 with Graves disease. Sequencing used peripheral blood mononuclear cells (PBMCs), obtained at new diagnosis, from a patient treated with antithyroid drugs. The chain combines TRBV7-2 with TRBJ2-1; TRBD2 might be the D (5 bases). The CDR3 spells CASRLAPSSYNEQFF. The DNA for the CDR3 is TGTGCCAGCAGGTTAGCGCCCAGCTCCTACAATGAGCAGTTCTTC.